This record looks at one T cell receptor (beta chain) sequence and its context. The sample belongs to a study of control samples from healthy donors and cancer patients. Here immunoSEQ multiplex PCR was the method, and the copy in TCRdb shows in-frame clones only, minus some. Among over 200,000 clones, roughly 87% were seen once, and the ten largest hold about 14%. The CDR3 runs to 17 residues. The V gene end was trimmed by 3 bases and the J gene end by 6 bases; junction bases not matched to a gene: 10. Germline V gene data show CDR1 as SGHRS and CDR2 as YFSETQ. Sequenced: PBMCs. The chain joins TRBV5-1 to TRBJ1-6, with 9 bases aligning to TRBD1. This TCR came from a woman aged 55-70 years with lung cancer. CDR3 nucleotide sequence: TGCGCCAGCAGCTGGGCGCCGGGACAGGGTGCTAATTCACCCCTCCACTTT. Translation gives CASSWAPGQGANSPLHF.